This TCR beta chain was observed in a study of control samples from healthy donors and cancer patients. Assay used: immunoSEQ multiplex PCR; TCRdb lists only in-frame clones, some missing. Among 60,000 to 75,000 clones listed, about 82% were seen once. The V gene lost 4 bases and the J gene lost 5 bases, with 17 bases spanning the gap. Germline V gene sequence: CDR1 SEHNR, CDR2 FQNEAQ (reference sequence). This CDR3 region has 15 residues. The sequenced sample consisted of blood. This receptor was identified in a man aged 40-49 years in good health. The chain joins TRBV7-9 to TRBJ1-1; TRBD1 might be the D (6 bases). CDR3 DNA: TGTGCCAGCAGCTCCCGCACAGGGCTTGAGACTGAAGCTTTCTTT. It is translated as CASSSRTGLETEAFF.